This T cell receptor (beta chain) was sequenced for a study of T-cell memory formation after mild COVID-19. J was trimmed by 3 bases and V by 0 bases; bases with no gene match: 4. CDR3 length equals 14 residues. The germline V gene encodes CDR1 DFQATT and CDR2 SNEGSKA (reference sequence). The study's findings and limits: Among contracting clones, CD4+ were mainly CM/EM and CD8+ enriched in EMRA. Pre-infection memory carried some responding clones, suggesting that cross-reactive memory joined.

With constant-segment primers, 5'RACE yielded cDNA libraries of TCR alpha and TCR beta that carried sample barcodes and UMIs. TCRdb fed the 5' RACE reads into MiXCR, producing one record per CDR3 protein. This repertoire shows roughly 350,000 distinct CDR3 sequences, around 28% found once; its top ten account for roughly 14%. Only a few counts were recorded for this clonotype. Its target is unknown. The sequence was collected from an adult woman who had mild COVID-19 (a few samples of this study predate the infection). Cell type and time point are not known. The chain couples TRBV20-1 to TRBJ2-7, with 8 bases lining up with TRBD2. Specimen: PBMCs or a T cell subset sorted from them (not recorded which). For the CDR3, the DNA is TGCAGTGCTAGAGACCTAGCGGGTGGCTACGAGCAGTACTTC. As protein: CSARDLAGGYEQYF.